The 6 T cell receptor beta chains below all came from one sample that was sequenced in a study of response to subunit inactivated influenza vaccine. TCRdb passed the RT-PCR reads through MiXCR, listing each CDR3 protein once. Of around 790,000 distinct CDR3 sequences listed, about 20% are singletons. The source material was PBMCs from blood, sampled 4 to 6 days after vaccination. Source of these receptors: a man between 50 and 59 years old who received an inactivated influenza vaccine.

As concerns this clonotype: At one boundary the junction diverges from the germline segment, which might be a read error. This chain links TRBV25-1 with TRBJ2-1; 7 nucleotides match TRBD2. Germline V CDR1 and CDR2: MGHDK, SYGVNS. The CDR3 is 14 amino acids. The CDR3: CASSDAGVRNEQLF. For the CDR3, the DNA is TGTGCCAGCAGTGATGCGGGAGTAAGGAATGAGCAGCTCTTC.

This clonotype was seen only a few times. One end of the junction fails to match germline, which may point to a read error. The J gene is TRBJ2-1, the V gene TRBV7-9; a weak D match, TRBD1 (5 bases). Per germline, CDR1 SEHNR and CDR2 FQNEAQ (reference sequence). The CDR3 contains 12 residues. DNA of the CDR3: TGTGCCAGCAGCTTAGCGAATCGGCAGGGTCACTTC. Protein sequence: CASSLANRQGHF.

This clonotype has a count of ten or more. V and J are TRBV20-1 and TRBJ1-5; D remains unclear. The CDR3 covers 15 residues. The ends were cut back, 0 bases at V and 4 bases at J, with 13 bases in the middle. The V gene's germline CDR1 is DFQATT and CDR2 SNEGSKA (reference sequence). CDR3 nucleotide sequence: TGCAGTGCTAGAGACGGCCGGTTACTAAATCAGCCCCAGCATTTT. Translation gives CSARDGRLLNQPQHF.

V is TRBV20-1 and J is TRBJ1-5; D is uncertain. Trimming shortened V by 3 bases and J by 0 bases, and 6 bases separated the two germline ends. The CDR3 has 13 amino acids. The V gene's germline CDR1 is DFQATT and CDR2 SNEGSKA (reference sequence). CDR3 in amino acids: CSARTHSNQPQHF. For the CDR3, the DNA is TGCAGTGCTAGGACACATAGCAATCAGCCCCAGCATTTT.

J is TRBJ2-1 and V is TRBV5-1, with 12 bases lining up with TRBD1. The CDR3 length is 16 residues. V was pared by 7 bases and J by 8 bases, with 13 bases of the junction left unmatched. CDR1 and CDR2 (germline): SGHRS, YFSETQ. CDR3 sequence: CASGEMGQGAGYEQFF. Written as DNA, the CDR3 is TGCGCCAGCGGGGAGATGGGACAGGGGGCTGGATATGAGCAGTTCTTC. Supplemented by reference TRBV5-1 and TRBJ2-1, the full variable domain reads KAGVTQTPRYLIKTRGQQVTLSCSPISGHRSVSWYQQTPGQGLQFLFEYFSETQRNKGNFPGRFSGRQFSNSRSEMNVSTLELGDSALYLCASGEMGQGAGYEQFFGPGTRLTVL.

V is TRBV28 and J is TRBJ2-7; D may be TRBD1 (5 bases). CDR3 length equals 12 residues. The germline V gene encodes CDR1 MDHEN and CDR2 SYDVKM. V gave up 6 bases and J gave up 2 bases, with 8 bases separating them. The DNA for the CDR3 is TGTGCCAGCAGCGACAGTGCCTACGAGCAGTACTTC. This encodes CASSDSAYEQYF.